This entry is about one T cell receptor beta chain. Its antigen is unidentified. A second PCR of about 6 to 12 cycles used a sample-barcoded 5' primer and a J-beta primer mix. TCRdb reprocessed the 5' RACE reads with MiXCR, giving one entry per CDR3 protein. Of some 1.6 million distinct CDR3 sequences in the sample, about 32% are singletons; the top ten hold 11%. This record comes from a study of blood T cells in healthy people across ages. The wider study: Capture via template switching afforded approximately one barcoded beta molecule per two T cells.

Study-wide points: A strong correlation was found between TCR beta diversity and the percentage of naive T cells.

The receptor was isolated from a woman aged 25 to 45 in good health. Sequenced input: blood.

CDR3 in amino acids: CASSSPTAGGREQYF. CDR3 nucleotides: TGTGCCAGCAGTTCCCCCACAGCGGGAGGGAGGGAGCAGTACTTC. The rearrangement joins TRBV28 to TRBJ2-5; 10 bases line up with TRBD2. Trimming cost V 4 bases and J 11 bases; bases outside gene matches: 13. Germline V gene data show CDR1 as MDHEN and CDR2 as SYDVKM. This CDR3 has 15 amino acids.